The 12 T cell receptor beta chains in this list originate from one sample, sequenced in a study of T cell responses to AZD1222 COVID-19 vaccine. Profiling relied on immunoSEQ multiplex PCR, and the TCRdb table lists in-frame clones only, not all of them. The profile covers some 120,000 clones, with more than 70% appearing a single time and 1.5% to 1.7% taken by the ten largest. The sample here was peripheral blood, taken on day 0 of AZD1222 vaccination. The source is an adult in good health.

This clone was counted once. V is TRBV11-2 and J is TRBJ1-1; TRBD1 matches 7 bases. Per germline, CDR1 SGHAT and CDR2 FQNNGV. CDR3 length equals 13 residues. Trimming took 5 bases from V and 5 from J; bases not matched to a gene: 5. This chain's CDR3 is CASSAQGSTEAFF. CDR3 sequence (DNA): TGTGCCAGCAGCGCACAGGGGAGTACTGAAGCTTTCTTT. Looking up the rest from reference TRBV11-2 and TRBJ1-1 gives the full variable domain: EAGVAQSPRYKIIEKRQSVAFWCNPISGHATLYWYQQILGQGPKLLIQFQNNGVVDDSQLPKDRFSAERLKGVDSTLKIQPAKLEDSAVYLCASSAQGSTEAFFGQGTRLTVV.

The gene calls are TRBV6-5 and TRBJ2-7; TRBD2 agrees at 9 bases. The CDR3 has 14 residues. V shed 8 bases, J shed 4 bases, and the junction held 9 bases outside the gene matches. CDR1 and CDR2 from the germline V gene are MNHEY and SVGAGI. CDR3 DNA sequence: TGTGCCAGCGGCAGGCGGGAGGGCCGTTACGAGCAGTACTTC. Amino acid sequence: CASGRREGRYEQYF.

The rearrangement uses TRBV6-5 and TRBJ1-1; D possibly corresponds to TRBD1 (5 bases). There are 15 residues in the CDR3. The germline CDR1 and CDR2 sequences are MNHEY and SVGAGI. Trimming removed 0 bases at V and 10 bases at J, with 18 bases between. CDR3 loop: CASSYSNWDSEGAFF. CDR3 bases: TGTGCCAGCAGTTACTCGAATTGGGACTCTGAGGGAGCTTTCTTT.

The chain couples TRBV27 to TRBJ2-7; the D is unclear. The CDR3 extends over 13 amino acids. Trimming took 2 bases from V and 2 from J, leaving 7 bases between them. Germline-derived CDR1 and CDR2 are MNHEY and SMNVEV (reference sequence). The CDR3 nucleotides are TGTGCCAGCAGTTTAAGACCAACCTACGAGCAGTACTTC. Its translation: CASSLRPTYEQYF.

This chain links TRBV7-3 with TRBJ2-3; 10 bases are a match to TRBD2. The ends lost 2 bases at V and 0 bases at J; junction bases unmatched: 5. The CDR3 is 17 residues long. CDR1 and CDR2 from the germline V gene are SGHTA and FQGTGA. This CDR3 is CASSLGTSGTSTDTQYF. The CDR3 DNA sequence: TGTGCCAGCAGCTTAGGAACTAGCGGGACTAGCACAGATACGCAGTATTTT.

This clone appeared a single time. This sequence joins TRBV5-1 and TRBJ1-2; D perhaps matches TRBD1 (5 bases). The CDR3 totals 16 residues. V was cut by 0 bases and J by 2 bases, with 14 bases left in between. The germline CDR1 and CDR2 sequences are SGHRS and YFSETQ. In nucleotides, the CDR3 is TGCGCCAGCAGCTTGGGCCCGGGACGGGAGAACTATGGCTACACCTTC. Translated, it gives CASSLGPGRENYGYTF. Using reference TRBV5-1 and TRBJ1-2 for the parts outside the CDR3, the full variable domain is KAGVTQTPRYLIKTRGQQVTLSCSPISGHRSVSWYQQTPGQGLQFLFEYFSETQRNKGNFPGRFSGRQFSNSRSEMNVSTLELGDSALYLCASSLGPGRENYGYTFGSGTRLTVV.

The gene calls are TRBV6-6 and TRBJ1-3, with no clear D. Trimming left V 0 bases short and J 2 bases short, with 11 bases between. The V gene's germline CDR1 is MNHNY and CDR2 SVGAGI (reference sequence). The CDR3 runs 16 residues. The CDR3: CASSYSGNPTGNTIYF. CDR3 nucleotides: TGTGCCAGCAGTTACTCGGGGAACCCCACTGGAAACACCATATATTTT.

The chain employs TRBV28 and TRBJ2-7; D could derive from TRBD1 or TRBD2 (5 bases each). The V and J ends lost 9 bases and 5 bases respectively, with 14 bases between them. Germline CDR1 and CDR2: MDHEN and SYDVKM. The CDR3 contains 12 residues. DNA for the CDR3: TGTGCCAGTGGGGACCGCGATGACGAGCAGTACTTC. This gives the protein CASGDRDDEQYF.

The chain has TRBV6-2 or TRBV6-3 and TRBJ2-5, with D possibly TRBD2 on 6 matching bases. Trimming stripped 4 bases from V and 0 bases from J, with 24 bases between. CDR1 is MNHEY, CDR2 SVGEGT, per germline. This CDR3 is 19 amino acids long. DNA for the CDR3: TGTGCCAGCAGTTCCCGGTGGCCGACTAGTTTGTGGTACCAAGAGACCCAGTACTTC. It specifies CASSSRWPTSLWYQETQYF.

The rearrangement joins TRBV24-1 to TRBJ2-1, with 10 bases identical to TRBD1. There are 15 residues in the CDR3. The germline CDR1 and CDR2 sequences are KGHDR and SFDVKD. V shed 4 bases and J 5 bases; nucleotides not matched to a gene: 4. CDR3 sequence (DNA): TGTGCCACCAGTGACGACAGGGGGCAACACAATGAGCAGTTCTTC. Its translation is CATSDDRGQHNEQFF.

This clone appeared a single time. The CDR3 sequence is CASSLELGADTQYF. The CDR3 coding sequence is TGCGCCAGCAGCTTGGAATTGGGGGCAGATACGCAGTATTTT. The chain joins TRBV5-1 to TRBJ2-3, with D possibly being TRBD1 or TRBD2 (5 bases each). V lost 0 bases and J lost 4, with 9 bases in between. The CDR3 length is 14 residues. CDR1 and CDR2 (germline): SGHRS, YFSETQ.

V usage is TRBV20-1 and J usage is TRBJ2-1, with 9 bases lining up with TRBD2. This CDR3 spans 17 amino acids. Per germline, CDR1 DFQATT and CDR2 SNEGSKA (reference sequence). V dropped 3 bases and J dropped 1; count of bases not matched to a gene: 10. CDR3 DNA sequence: TGCAGTGCTAGTAGCGCGGGAGGGTTACAATCCTACAATGAGCAGTTCTTC. The encoded protein is CSASSAGGLQSYNEQFF.